This T cell receptor beta chain was observed in a study of blood T cell repertoires in COVID-19. Study-level information: PBMCs, B-cell-depleted T cells, or T cells provided the cDNA or gDNA that made up the material.

The CDR3 is 15 amino acids. The ends were cut back, 7 bases at V and 6 bases at J, with 19 bases in the middle. Germline V gene sequence: CDR1 MNHEY, CDR2 SVGAGI. Authors' methods: For nucleated cells, counts were estimated from reference gene primer amplification. Produced via immunoSEQ multiplex PCR; TCRdb's table is partial and in-frame only. Clone size and the V and J calls come from that table; the DNA yielded D and trimming. This sample yields 45,000 to 70,000 clones, of which about 88% are seen a single time; around 15% belongs to the top ten. The receptor comes from a woman aged 55-70 years with active COVID-19. The sequencing sample was made of peripheral blood. The chain has TRBV6-5 and TRBJ1-5, with D tentatively TRBD1 (5 bases). The CDR3 nucleotides are TGTGCCAGCAAAACAGGCCCAAGCCCCACTCAGCCCCAGCATTTT. Encoded protein: CASKTGPSPTQPQHF.